This TCR beta chain came from a study of naive and memory T cell subsets. Study results and limitations: Each distinct alpha or beta sequence counts as one clonotype.

CDR3 length: 15 amino acids. J lost 4 bases, V lost 1 base, and 6 bases had no gene match. Germline V gene sequence: CDR1 SGHVS, CDR2 FNYEAQ. Effector memory cells were sorted as CD45RA-CD27-, EMRA cells as CD45RA+CD27-. The beta constant-region primer was an equimolar mix of two oligonucleotides covering TRBC1 and TRBC2. Four rounds of PCR amplified the ligated cDNA using nested alpha and beta constant-region primers plus SP2. Using its own MiXCR run on the UMI-ligation and nested PCR reads, TCRdb lists one record per CDR3 protein. Of under 35,000 distinct CDR3 sequences listed, about 18% were seen once; the top ten hold around 3.4%. The table lists this clonotype with a few counts. The antigen is undetermined.

The sequence came from a human donor in good health. The sequenced sample consisted of effector memory CD4+ T cells from blood. Specified subset: effector memory, CD45RA- CD27-. The gene calls are TRBV7-6 and TRBJ1-1; 7 bases are a match to TRBD1. The CDR3 spells CASSLVQGLLTEAFF. The CDR3 DNA follows: TGTGCCAGCAGCTTAGTACAGGGGCTGCTCACTGAAGCTTTCTTT.